The clone carrying this T cell receptor (beta chain) was detected only once. The CDR3 end shows no conserved phenylalanine or tryptophan, and so a read error is likely. The limits of the CDR3 on the DNA are not certain, so only TCRdb's listed CDR3 is given. The data derive from a study of shared clonotypes between healthy human individuals. Whole-study context: Three plates each covered CD4 naive and memory; CD8 naive two, CD8 memory one.

TCRdb's table, derived via immunoSEQ multiplex PCR, lists solely in-frame clones and lacks some. Of under 2,500,000 clones in the sample, around 95% are singletons; the top ten hold around 0.13%. Caucasian adults residing in Nashville, Tennessee made up all the donors. The CDR3 is 9 residues long, ends included. The germline V gene has CDR1 SNHLY and CDR2 FYNNEI. The rearrangement links TRBV2 to TRBJ1-1; TRBD1, the D gene given by the table, was not confirmed from the DNA. This TCR was recovered from a man aged 18 to 35 in good health. Sequencing was performed on naive CD4+ T cells sorted from blood. The subset: CD45RA+ positively selected. CDR3 sequence: CASRGAGFL.